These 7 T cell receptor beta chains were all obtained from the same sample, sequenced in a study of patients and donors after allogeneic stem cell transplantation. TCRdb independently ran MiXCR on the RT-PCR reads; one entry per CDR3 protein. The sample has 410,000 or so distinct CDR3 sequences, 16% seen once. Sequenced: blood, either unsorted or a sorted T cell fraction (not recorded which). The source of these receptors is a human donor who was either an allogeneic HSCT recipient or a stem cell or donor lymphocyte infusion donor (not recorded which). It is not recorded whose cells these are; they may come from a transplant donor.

For the CDR3, the DNA is TGCAGCTTCGCGGGGGCCACCTACGAGCAGTACTTC. Amino acid sequence: CSFAGATYEQYF. The chain joins TRBV20-1 to TRBJ2-7, with D tentatively TRBD2 (7 bases). Germline assignment: CDR1 DFQATT and CDR2 SNEGSKA (reference sequence). This CDR3 has 12 residues.

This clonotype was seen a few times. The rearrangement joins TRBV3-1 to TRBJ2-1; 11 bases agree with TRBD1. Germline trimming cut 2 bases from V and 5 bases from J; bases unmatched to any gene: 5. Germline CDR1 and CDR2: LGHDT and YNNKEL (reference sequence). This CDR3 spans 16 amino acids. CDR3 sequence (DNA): TGTGCCAGCAGCCAAAGATCGGACAGGGGGCACAATGAGCAGTTCTTC. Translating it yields CASSQRSDRGHNEQFF.

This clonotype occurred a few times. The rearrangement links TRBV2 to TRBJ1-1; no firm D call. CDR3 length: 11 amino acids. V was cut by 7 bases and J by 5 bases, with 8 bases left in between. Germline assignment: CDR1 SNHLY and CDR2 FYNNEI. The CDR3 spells CASTRRTEAFF. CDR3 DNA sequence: TGTGCCAGCACTCGCAGGACTGAAGCTTTCTTT.

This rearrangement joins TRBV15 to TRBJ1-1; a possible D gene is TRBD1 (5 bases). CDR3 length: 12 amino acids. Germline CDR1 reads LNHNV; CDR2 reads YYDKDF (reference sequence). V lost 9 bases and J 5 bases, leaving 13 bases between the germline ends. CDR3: CATGGDFTEAFF. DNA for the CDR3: TGTGCCACTGGAGGGGATTTTACTGAAGCTTTCTTT.

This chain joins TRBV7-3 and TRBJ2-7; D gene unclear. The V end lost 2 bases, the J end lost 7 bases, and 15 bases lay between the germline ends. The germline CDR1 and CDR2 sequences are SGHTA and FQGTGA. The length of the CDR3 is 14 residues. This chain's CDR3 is CASSLYPTLGEQYF. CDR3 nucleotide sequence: TGTGCCAGCAGCTTATACCCTACCCTAGGAGAGCAGTACTTC. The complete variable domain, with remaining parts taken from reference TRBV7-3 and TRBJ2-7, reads GAGVSQTPSNKVTEKGKYVELRCDPISGHTALYWYRQSLGQGPEFLIYFQGTGAADDSGLPNDRFFAVRPEGSVSTLKIQRTERGDSAVYLCASSLYPTLGEQYFGPGTRLTVT.

The CDR3 sequence: CASSKGTGRYQPQHF. CDR3 coding DNA: TGTGCCAGCAGCAAAGGGACAGGGCGCTATCAGCCCCAGCATTTT. The gene calls are TRBV5-6 and TRBJ1-5, with 9 bases fitting TRBD1. Germline V gene sequence: CDR1 SGHDT, CDR2 YYEEEE. Losses at the gene ends were 4 bases for V and 5 bases for J; bases not matched to a gene: 7. The CDR3 contains 15 residues.

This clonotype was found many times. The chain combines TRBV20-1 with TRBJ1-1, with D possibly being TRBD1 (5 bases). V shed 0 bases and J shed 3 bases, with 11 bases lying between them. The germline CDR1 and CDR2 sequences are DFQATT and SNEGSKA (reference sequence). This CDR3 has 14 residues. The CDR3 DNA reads TGCAGTGCTAGAGATCAGGGATCGGACACTGAAGCTTTCTTT. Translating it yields CSARDQGSDTEAFF.